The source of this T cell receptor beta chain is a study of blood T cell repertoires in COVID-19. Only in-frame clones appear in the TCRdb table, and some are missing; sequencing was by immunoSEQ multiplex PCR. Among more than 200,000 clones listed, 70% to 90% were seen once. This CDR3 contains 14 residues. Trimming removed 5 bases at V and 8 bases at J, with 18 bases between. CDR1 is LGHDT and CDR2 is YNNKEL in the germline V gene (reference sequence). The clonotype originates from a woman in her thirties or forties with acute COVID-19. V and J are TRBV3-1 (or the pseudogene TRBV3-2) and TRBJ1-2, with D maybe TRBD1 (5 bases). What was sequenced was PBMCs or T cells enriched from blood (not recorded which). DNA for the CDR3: TGTGCCAGCAGCTTCAAGGGTGGAGGGGAAGGCTACACCTTC. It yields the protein CASSFKGGGEGYTF.